These T cell receptor beta chains were read from a single sample in a study of human T cells and chemical hapten exposure. Using its own MiXCR run on the RACE reads, TCRdb lists one record per CDR3 protein. In the table there are about 45,000 distinct CDR3 sequences, roughly 4.1% of which are singletons. Sample: whole blood. These receptors all come from a human donor in good health. Some clones in this sample may be carry-over from other donors' samples. CDR3s include the opening cysteine and the closing phenylalanine or tryptophan.

v_call	cdr3_aa
TRBV20-1	CSAPLAGAKNIQYF
TRBV6-6	CASSRYDKEYNEQFF
TRBV6-5	CASTKSDHEYF
TRBV7-9	CASSFLEGHPSYEQYF
TRBV18	CASSPPREGTDTQYF
TRBV7-9	CASSFVSGTGNGYTF
TRBV27	CASSPPRQRGEQFF
TRBV29-1	CSAPAGAADTQYF
TRBV2	CASSETRMAGENQPQHF
TRBV29-1	CSVDRLAGRADTQYF
TRBV28	CASRIFSLRGDTEAFF
TRBV7-3	CASSRSTSADTQYF
TRBV3-1	CASSFSSGTSSTSTDTQYF
TRBV28	CASSFTGTGNTIYF
TRBV14	CASSHETLNTEAFF
TRBV6-2/TRBV6-3	CASSGGSYEQYF
TRBV9	CASSVGGEDTQYF
TRBV11-1	CASSLEISGNTIYF
TRBV6-2/TRBV6-3	CASSYLGTAYEAFF
TRBV3-1	CASSQVRQGGNEQFF
TRBV7-9	CASSFLAGGLTDTQYF
TRBV28	CASRNWDTEAFF
TRBV3-1	CATEGVDNEQFF
TRBV27	CASSWRAGYYNEQFF
TRBV30	CAWSVRGTDTQYF
TRBV7-6	CASSPPHRQGLNTKTQYF
TRBV5-1	CASSLWTGSNQPQHF
TRBV5-1	CASSERDLTYEQYF
TRBV20-1	CSANDVAGGARAGELFF
TRBV5-4	CASSRAVLEDTQYF
TRBV2	CASSIDRKAFF
TRBV5-4	CASSSSSQREGLRHTQYF
TRBV29-1	CSVAQWEYEQYF
TRBV20-1	CSARDDRGSSGRWEFF
TRBV28	CAIEGQPTDTQYF
TRBV11-3	CASKRLAGGPLYEQYF
TRBV4-1	CASSRDRGRKVEQYF
TRBV28	CASRRWTTEAFF
TRBV12-3/TRBV12-4	CASSAGQVNTGELFF
TRBV23-1	CASGPGQGPKTQYF